The 17 T cell receptor beta chains below all came from one sample that was sequenced in a study of cytomegalovirus exposure and HLA in healthy donors. Assay used: immunoSEQ multiplex PCR; TCRdb lists only in-frame clones, some missing. The data show about 160,000 clones, under 90% seen once. Sequencing was performed on PBMCs. These receptors were obtained from a woman aged 18-29 years in good health and CMV-seropositive.

The chain links TRBV4-1 to TRBJ1-4, with 11 bases aligning to TRBD1. The CDR3 loop spans 14 amino acids. The germline V gene encodes CDR1 MGHRA and CDR2 YSYEKL. V was clipped by 3 bases and J by 8 bases; unmatched bases: 2. The CDR3 loop is CASSHGTGGEKLFF. The CDR3 DNA is TGCGCCAGCAGCCACGGGACAGGGGGGGAAAAACTGTTTTTT.

V gene TRBV18 combines with J gene TRBJ2-5, with D perhaps matching TRBD2 (5 bases). V lost 3 bases, J lost 2 bases, and 7 bases lay in between. Per germline, CDR1 KGHSH and CDR2 LQKENI. There are 13 residues in the CDR3. The CDR3 bases are TGTGCCAGCTCACCGGGAGAGCAAGAGACCCAGTACTTC. It is translated as CASSPGEQETQYF.

The chain combines TRBV28 with TRBJ2-1; a weak D match, TRBD2 (7 bases). The CDR3 contains 16 residues. The V gene's germline CDR1 is MDHEN and CDR2 SYDVKM. V lost 6 bases and J 7 bases, leaving 22 bases between the germline ends. CDR3 sequence reads: CASSWGQAGSMNEQFF. The CDR3 DNA is TGTGCCAGCAGCTGGGGACAAGCGGGGTCGATGAATGAGCAGTTCTTC.

This chain connects TRBV19 to TRBJ2-2, with TRBD2 matching over 13 bases. Losses at the gene ends were 8 bases for V and 4 bases for J; bases not matched to a gene: 10. This CDR3 comprises 17 residues. The germline gives CDR1 LNHDA, CDR2 SQIVND (reference sequence). CDR3 coding DNA: TGTGCCAGTCAGGGACTAGCGGGAAAGGCGGGCACCGGGGAGCTGTTTTTT. Residues: CASQGLAGKAGTGELFF.

The chain couples TRBV10-1 to TRBJ2-2; no reliable D call. Germline CDR1 reads WNHNN; CDR2 reads SYGVQD (reference sequence). The germline V and J ends were trimmed by 6 bases and 3 bases, with 8 bases remaining between them. This CDR3 spans 13 amino acids. This CDR3 is CASRFQDTGELFF. DNA for the CDR3: TGCGCCAGCAGGTTCCAGGACACCGGGGAGCTGTTTTTT.

V is TRBV28 and J is TRBJ2-1; TRBD1 agrees at 8 bases. This CDR3 is built from 15 residues. Germline CDR1 and CDR2: MDHEN and SYDVKM. The J segment lost 6 bases and the V segment lost 8 bases, leaving 12 bases of the junction unmatched. In DNA, the CDR3 is TGTGCCAGCCTAAACCCCGGGACAGGCATCAATGAGCAGTTCTTC. This codes for CASLNPGTGINEQFF.

V usage is TRBV7-9 and J usage is TRBJ1-1, with 8 bases that match TRBD1. Germline V gives CDR1 SEHNR, CDR2 FQNEAQ (reference sequence). The CDR3 has 12 amino acids. V was clipped by 5 bases and J by 8 bases; unmatched bases: 4. The CDR3 DNA is TGTGCCAGCAGCCATAGGGACAGGGAAGCTTTCTTT. This encodes CASSHRDREAFF.

The chain is built from TRBV5-1 and TRBJ2-1, with 8 bases identical to TRBD2. Germline-derived CDR1 and CDR2 are SGHRS and YFSETQ. V was clipped by 2 bases and J by 6 bases; unmatched bases: 7. This CDR3 spans 15 amino acids. The CDR3 protein is CASSFSGVPGNEQFF. In DNA form, the CDR3 reads TGCGCCAGCAGCTTTAGCGGGGTGCCTGGCAATGAGCAGTTCTTC.

V gene TRBV5-4 combines with J gene TRBJ2-1; TRBD2 aligns across 7 bases. The V segment lost 3 bases and the J segment 8 bases; nucleotides outside the gene matches: 17. The CDR3 length is 17 residues. Per the germline V gene, CDR1 is SGHNT and CDR2 is YYREEE (reference sequence). The CDR3 reads CASSSPLGAGPGDEQFF. The CDR3 bases are TGTGCCAGCAGCTCCCCCTTAGGAGCGGGGCCGGGCGATGAGCAGTTCTTC.

J is TRBJ1-1 and V is TRBV18, with TRBD1 matching over 10 bases. The germline CDR1 and CDR2 sequences are KGHSH and LQKENI. This CDR3 is built from 15 residues. J gave up 4 bases and V 3 bases, and 5 bases lay outside the gene matches. CDR3 coding DNA: TGTGCCAGCTCACCTAGGACAGGGGGTTCCACTGAAGCTTTCTTT. This translates into CASSPRTGGSTEAFF.

V and J are TRBV7-9 and TRBJ2-5; tentative D call: TRBD2 (5 bases). The ends were cut back, 1 base at V and 4 bases at J, with 13 bases in the middle. Germline V lookup: CDR1 SEHNR, CDR2 FQNEAQ (reference sequence). This CDR3 is built from 15 residues. DNA for the CDR3: TGTGCCAGCAGCTTAGACGGGCAAGGAGGAGAGACCCAGTACTTC. It yields the protein CASSLDGQGGETQYF.

V gene TRBV27 combines with J gene TRBJ2-5, with TRBD2 matching 13 bases. The CDR3 sequence is 19 residues long. J gave up 4 bases and V 6 bases, and 17 bases lay outside the gene matches. The germline V gene has CDR1 MNHEY and CDR2 SMNVEV (reference sequence). The CDR3, as DNA: TGTGCCAGCAGCCACAACGGACTAGCGGGAGATATTCGCGGAGAGACCCAGTACTTC. Amino acids: CASSHNGLAGDIRGETQYF.

The chain joins TRBV7-2 to TRBJ1-1; 9 bases line up with TRBD1. This CDR3 spans 16 amino acids. V dropped 5 bases and J dropped 0; count of bases not matched to a gene: 7. The germline V gene has CDR1 SGHTA and CDR2 FQGNSA. CDR3 residues: CASSNRGRGVNTEAFF. The CDR3 DNA is TGTGCCAGCAGCAACAGGGGGCGCGGGGTGAACACTGAAGCTTTCTTT.

The chain is built from TRBV18 and TRBJ2-7, with 9 bases that match TRBD1. Germline CDR1 KGHSH, CDR2 LQKENI. The junction had 7 bases not matched to a gene; V was cut back by 3 bases and J by 1 base. CDR3 length: 16 residues. CDR3: CASSPQTGGPSYEQYF. CDR3 bases: TGTGCCAGCTCACCTCAGACAGGGGGACCATCCTACGAGCAGTACTTC.

The chain is built from TRBV6-1 and TRBJ1-4; 7 bases fit TRBD1. This CDR3 region has 16 residues. After removal of 4 bases from V and 8 bases from J, the junction contained 13 bases not matched to a gene. The germline gives CDR1 MNHNS, CDR2 SASEGT. CDR3 bases: TGTGCCAGCAGTGCCCTTCAGCAGGGGGAAGGGGAAAAACTGTTTTTT. It yields the protein CASSALQQGEGEKLFF.

The gene calls are TRBV5-1 and TRBJ1-2, with unresolved D. With 0 bases removed from V and 6 bases from J, the gap between germline ends came to 6 bases. The CDR3 is 12 amino acids. The germline gives CDR1 SGHRS, CDR2 YFSETQ. The CDR3 DNA sequence: TGCGCCAGCAGCTTGGGCGTCGATGGCTACACCTTC. It translates to CASSLGVDGYTF.

V is TRBV6-1 and J is TRBJ1-1, with D hard to call. V lost 6 bases and J lost 1, with 6 bases in between. CDR1 and CDR2 (germline): MNHNS, SASEGT. The CDR3 runs to 12 residues. CDR3 residues: CASRYWNTEAFF. In nucleotides, the CDR3 is TGTGCCAGCAGATACTGGAACACTGAAGCTTTCTTT.